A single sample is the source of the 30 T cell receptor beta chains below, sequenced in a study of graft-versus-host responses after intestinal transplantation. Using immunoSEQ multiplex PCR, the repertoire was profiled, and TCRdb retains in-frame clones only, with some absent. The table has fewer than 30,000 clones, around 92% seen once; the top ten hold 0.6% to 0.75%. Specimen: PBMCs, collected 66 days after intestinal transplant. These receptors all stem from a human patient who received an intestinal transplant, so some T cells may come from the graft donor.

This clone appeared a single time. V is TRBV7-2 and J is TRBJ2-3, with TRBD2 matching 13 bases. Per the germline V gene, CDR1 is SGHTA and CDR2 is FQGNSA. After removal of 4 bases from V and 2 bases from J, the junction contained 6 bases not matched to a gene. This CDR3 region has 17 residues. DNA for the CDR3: TGTGCCAGCAGCTCCCAACTAGCGGGAGGGTACACAGATACGCAGTATTTT. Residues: CASSSQLAGGYTDTQYF.

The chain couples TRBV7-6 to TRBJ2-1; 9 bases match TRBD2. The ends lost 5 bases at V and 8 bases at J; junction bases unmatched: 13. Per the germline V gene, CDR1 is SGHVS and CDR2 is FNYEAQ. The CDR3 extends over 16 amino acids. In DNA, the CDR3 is TGTGCCAGCAGCCAGAGGGCGGGAGGGCAGGGGGATGAGCAGTTCTTC. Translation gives CASSQRAGGQGDEQFF. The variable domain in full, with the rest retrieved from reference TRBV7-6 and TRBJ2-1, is GAGVSQSPRYKVTKRGQDVALRCDPISGHVSLYWYRQALGQGPEFLTYFNYEAQQDKSGLPNDRFSAERPEGSISTLTIQRTEQRDSAMYRCASSQRAGGQGDEQFFGPGTRLTVL.

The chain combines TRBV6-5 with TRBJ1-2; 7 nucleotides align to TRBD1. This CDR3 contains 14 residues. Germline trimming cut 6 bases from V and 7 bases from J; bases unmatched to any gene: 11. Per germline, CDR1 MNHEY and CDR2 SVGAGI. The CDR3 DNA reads TGTGCCAGCAGCGGGACAGACCTTTGGGTTGGCTACACCTTC. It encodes CASSGTDLWVGYTF.

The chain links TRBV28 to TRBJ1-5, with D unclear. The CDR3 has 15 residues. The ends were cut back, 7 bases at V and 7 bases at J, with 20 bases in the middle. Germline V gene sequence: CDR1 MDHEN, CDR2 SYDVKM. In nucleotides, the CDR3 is TGTGCCAGCACCCTAGGTACGGCTGTTTGGCAGCCCCAGCATTTT. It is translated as CASTLGTAVWQPQHF. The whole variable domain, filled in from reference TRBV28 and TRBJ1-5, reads DVKVTQSSRYLVKRTGEKVFLECVQDMDHENMFWYRQDPGLGLRLIYFSYDVKMKEKGDIPEGYSVSREKKERFSLILESASTNQTSMYLCASTLGTAVWQPQHFGDGTRLSIL.

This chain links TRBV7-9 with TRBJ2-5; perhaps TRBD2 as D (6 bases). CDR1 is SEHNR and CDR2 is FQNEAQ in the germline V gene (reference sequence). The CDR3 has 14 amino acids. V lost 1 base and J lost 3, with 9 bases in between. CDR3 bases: TGTGCCAGCAGCTTAGATCCTAGCGAAGAGACCCAGTACTTC. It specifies CASSLDPSEETQYF.

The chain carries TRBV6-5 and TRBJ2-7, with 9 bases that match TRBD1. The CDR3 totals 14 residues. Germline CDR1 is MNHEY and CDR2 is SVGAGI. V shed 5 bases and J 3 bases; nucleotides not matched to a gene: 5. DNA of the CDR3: TGTGCCAGCAGTCAGCCGGGACAGGGCTACGAGCAGTACTTC. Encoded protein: CASSQPGQGYEQYF.

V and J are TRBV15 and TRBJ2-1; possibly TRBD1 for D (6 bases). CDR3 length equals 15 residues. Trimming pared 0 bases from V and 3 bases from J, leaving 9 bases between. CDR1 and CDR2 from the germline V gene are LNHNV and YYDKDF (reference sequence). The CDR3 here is CATSRENRVYNEQFF. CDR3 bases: TGTGCCACCAGCAGAGAGAACAGGGTCTACAATGAGCAGTTCTTC.

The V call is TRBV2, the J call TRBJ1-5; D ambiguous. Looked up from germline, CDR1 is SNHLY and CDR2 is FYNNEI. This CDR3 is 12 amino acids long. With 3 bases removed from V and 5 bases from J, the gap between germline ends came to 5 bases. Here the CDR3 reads CASSDADQPQHF. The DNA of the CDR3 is TGTGCCAGCAGTGATGCGGATCAGCCCCAGCATTTT.

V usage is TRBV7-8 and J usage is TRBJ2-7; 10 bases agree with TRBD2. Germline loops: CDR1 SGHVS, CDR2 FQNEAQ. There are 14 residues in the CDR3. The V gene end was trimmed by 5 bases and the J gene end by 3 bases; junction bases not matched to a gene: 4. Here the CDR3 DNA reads TGTGCCAGCAGCCCCCTAGCGGGAGACTACGAGCAGTACTTC. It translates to CASSPLAGDYEQYF.

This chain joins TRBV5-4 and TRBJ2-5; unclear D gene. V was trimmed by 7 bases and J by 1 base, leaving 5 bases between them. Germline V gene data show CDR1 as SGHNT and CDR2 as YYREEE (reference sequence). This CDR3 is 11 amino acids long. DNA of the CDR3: TGTGCCAGCGGGCTCCAAGAGACCCAGTACTTC. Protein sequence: CASGLQETQYF.

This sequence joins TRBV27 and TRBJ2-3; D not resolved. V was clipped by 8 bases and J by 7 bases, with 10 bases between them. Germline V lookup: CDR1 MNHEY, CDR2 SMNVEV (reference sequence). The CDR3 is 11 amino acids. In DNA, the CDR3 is TGTGCCAGCGGGATGGGCCATACGCAGTATTTT. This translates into CASGMGHTQYF.

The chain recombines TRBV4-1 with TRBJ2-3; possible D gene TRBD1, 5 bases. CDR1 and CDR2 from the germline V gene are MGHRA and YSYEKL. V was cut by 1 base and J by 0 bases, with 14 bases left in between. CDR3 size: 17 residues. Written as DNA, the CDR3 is TGCGCCAGCAGCCAAGTTCAGGGCGATCCAAGCACAGATACGCAGTATTTT. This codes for CASSQVQGDPSTDTQYF.

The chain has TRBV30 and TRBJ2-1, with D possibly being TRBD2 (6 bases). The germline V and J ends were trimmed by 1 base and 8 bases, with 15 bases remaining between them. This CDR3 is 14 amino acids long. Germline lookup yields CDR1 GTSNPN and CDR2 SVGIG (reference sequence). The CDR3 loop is CAWSDGRGSYEQFF. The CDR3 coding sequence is TGTGCCTGGAGTGACGGGAGAGGGTCCTATGAGCAGTTCTTC.

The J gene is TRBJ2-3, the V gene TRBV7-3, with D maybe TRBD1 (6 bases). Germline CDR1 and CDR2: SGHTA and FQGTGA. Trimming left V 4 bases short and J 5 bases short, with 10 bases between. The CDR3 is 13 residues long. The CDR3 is CASSSLGGDTQYF. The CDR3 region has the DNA TGTGCCAGCAGCTCCCTAGGGGGAGATACGCAGTATTTT.

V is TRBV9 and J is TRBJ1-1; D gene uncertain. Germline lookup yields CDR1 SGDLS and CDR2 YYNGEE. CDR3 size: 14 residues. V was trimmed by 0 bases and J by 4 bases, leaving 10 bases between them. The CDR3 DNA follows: TGTGCCAGCAGCGTAGTCGAGGTATCCACTGAAGCTTTCTTT. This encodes CASSVVEVSTEAFF.

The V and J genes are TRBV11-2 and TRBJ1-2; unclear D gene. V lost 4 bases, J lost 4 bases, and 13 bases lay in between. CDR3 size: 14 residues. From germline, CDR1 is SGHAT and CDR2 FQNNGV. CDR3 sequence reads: CASSYVPPIYGYTF. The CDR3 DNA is TGTGCCAGCAGCTATGTACCCCCTATCTATGGCTACACCTTC.

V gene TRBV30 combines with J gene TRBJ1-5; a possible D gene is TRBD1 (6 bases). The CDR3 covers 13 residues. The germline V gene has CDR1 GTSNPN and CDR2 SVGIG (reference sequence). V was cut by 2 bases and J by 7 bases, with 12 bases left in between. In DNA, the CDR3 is TGTGCCTGGAGTATCACAGGGATGCAGCCCCAGCATTTT. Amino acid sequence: CAWSITGMQPQHF.

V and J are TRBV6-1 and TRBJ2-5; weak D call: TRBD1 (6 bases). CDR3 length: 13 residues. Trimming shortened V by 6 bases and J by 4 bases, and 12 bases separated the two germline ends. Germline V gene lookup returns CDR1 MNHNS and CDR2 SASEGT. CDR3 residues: CASSETGSETQYF. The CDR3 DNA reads TGTGCCAGCAGCGAAACAGGGTCAGAGACCCAGTACTTC.

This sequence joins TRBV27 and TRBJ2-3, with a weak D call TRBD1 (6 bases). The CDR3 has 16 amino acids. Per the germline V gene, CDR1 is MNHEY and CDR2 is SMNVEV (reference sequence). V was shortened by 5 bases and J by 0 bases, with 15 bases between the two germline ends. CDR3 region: CASSARTVTSTDTQYF. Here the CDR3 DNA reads TGTGCCAGCAGTGCGAGGACAGTAACTAGCACAGATACGCAGTATTTT.

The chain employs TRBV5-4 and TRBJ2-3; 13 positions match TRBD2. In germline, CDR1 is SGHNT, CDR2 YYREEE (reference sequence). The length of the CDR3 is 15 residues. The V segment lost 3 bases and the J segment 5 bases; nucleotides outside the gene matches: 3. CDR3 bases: TGTGCCAGCAGCTGGACTAGCGGGGGTGGAGATACGCAGTATTTT. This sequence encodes CASSWTSGGGDTQYF.

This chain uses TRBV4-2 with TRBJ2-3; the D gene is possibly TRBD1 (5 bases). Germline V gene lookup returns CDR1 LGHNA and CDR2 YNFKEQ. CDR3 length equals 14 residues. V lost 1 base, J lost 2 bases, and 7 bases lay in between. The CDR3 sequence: CASSQGQNTDTQYF. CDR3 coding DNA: TGTGCCAGCAGCCAAGGACAGAACACAGATACGCAGTATTTT.

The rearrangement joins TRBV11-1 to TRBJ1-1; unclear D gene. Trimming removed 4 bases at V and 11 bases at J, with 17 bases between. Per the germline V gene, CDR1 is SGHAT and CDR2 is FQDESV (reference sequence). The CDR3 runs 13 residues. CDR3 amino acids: CASSSSGQRVAFF. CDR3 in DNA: TGTGCCAGCAGCTCCTCGGGCCAGAGAGTTGCTTTCTTT.

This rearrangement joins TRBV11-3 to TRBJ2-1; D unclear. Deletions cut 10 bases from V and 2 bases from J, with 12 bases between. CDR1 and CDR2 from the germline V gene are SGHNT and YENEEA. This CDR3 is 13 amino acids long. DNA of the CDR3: TGTGCCACCCGGGCGTTAACCTACAATGAGCAGTTCTTC. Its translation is CATRALTYNEQFF. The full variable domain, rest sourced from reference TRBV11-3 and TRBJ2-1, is EAGVVQSPRYKIIEKKQPVAFWCNPISGHNTLYWYLQNLGQGPELLIRYENEEAVDDSQLPKDRFSAERLKGVDSTLKIQPAELGDSAVYLCATRALTYNEQFFGPGTRLTVL.

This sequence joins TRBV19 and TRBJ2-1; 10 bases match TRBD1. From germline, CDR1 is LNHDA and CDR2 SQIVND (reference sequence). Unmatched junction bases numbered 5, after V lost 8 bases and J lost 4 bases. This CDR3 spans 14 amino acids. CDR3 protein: CASGPGQGYNEQFF. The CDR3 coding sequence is TGTGCCAGTGGCCCGGGACAGGGGTACAATGAGCAGTTCTTC.

CDR3 sequence reads: CASSEGWDRSKENYGYTF. CDR3 nucleotides: TGCGCCAGCAGTGAGGGGTGGGACAGATCGAAGGAAAACTATGGCTACACCTTC. V is TRBV10-2 and J is TRBJ1-2, with 7 bases aligning to TRBD1. Trimming cost V 2 bases and J 2 bases; bases outside gene matches: 14. This CDR3 has 18 amino acids. CDR1 is WSHSY and CDR2 is SAAADI in the germline V gene.

The CDR3 DNA reads TGTGCCAGCAGCTTCTCGACAGGGGTTCATCAAGAGACCCAGTACTTC. Translated, it gives CASSFSTGVHQETQYF. This rearrangement joins TRBV7-2 to TRBJ2-5; 8 nucleotides line up with TRBD1. This CDR3 region has 16 residues. Unmatched junction bases numbered 8, after V lost 3 bases and J lost 2 bases. Germline values: CDR1 SGHTA, CDR2 FQGNSA.

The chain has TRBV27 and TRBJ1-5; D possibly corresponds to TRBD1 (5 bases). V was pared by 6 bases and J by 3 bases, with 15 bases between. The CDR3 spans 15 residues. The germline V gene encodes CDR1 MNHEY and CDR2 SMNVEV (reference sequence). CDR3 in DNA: TGTGCCAGCAGCCCACTCGACAGCCTCAATCAGCCCCAGCATTTT. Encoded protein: CASSPLDSLNQPQHF.

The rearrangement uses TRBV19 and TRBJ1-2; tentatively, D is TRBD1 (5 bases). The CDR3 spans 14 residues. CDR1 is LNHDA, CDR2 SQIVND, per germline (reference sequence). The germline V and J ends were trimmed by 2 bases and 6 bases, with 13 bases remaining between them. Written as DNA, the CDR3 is TGTGCCAGTAGTATATGGAGGGGCAGGGATGGCTACACCTTC. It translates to CASSIWRGRDGYTF. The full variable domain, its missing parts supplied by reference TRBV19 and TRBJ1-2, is DGGITQSPKYLFRKEGQNVTLSCEQNLNHDAMYWYRQDPGQGLRLIYYSQIVNDFQKGDIAEGYSVSREKKESFPLTVTSAQKNPTAFYLCASSIWRGRDGYTFGSGTRLTVV.

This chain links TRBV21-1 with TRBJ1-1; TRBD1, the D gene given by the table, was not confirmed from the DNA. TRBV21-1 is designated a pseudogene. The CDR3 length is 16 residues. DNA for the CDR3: TGTGCCAGCAGCAAAAGGACAGCGCAGGGTTCCACTGAAGCTTTCTTT. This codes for CASSKRTAQGSTEAFF.

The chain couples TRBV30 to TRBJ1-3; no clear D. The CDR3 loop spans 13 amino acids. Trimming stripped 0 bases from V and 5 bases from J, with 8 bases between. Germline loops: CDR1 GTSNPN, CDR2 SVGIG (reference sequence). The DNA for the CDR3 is TGTGCCTGGAGTGTCTTATTCAGAAACACCATATATTTT. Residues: CAWSVLFRNTIYF.